This entry lists 5 T cell receptor beta chains sequenced from one sample in a study of blood T cell repertoires in COVID-19. Data came from immunoSEQ multiplex PCR; TCRdb stores just in-frame clones and leaves some out. The data contain 360,000 or so clones, less than 90% of them singletons. Sequenced sample: PBMCs or T cells enriched from blood (not recorded which). All receptors derive from a woman in her 50s who had recovered from COVID-19.

This rearrangement joins TRBV11-2 to TRBJ2-7; D is perhaps TRBD1 (6 bases). The germline V gene encodes CDR1 SGHAT and CDR2 FQNNGV. This CDR3 spans 16 amino acids. The ends were cut back, 4 bases at V and 2 bases at J, with 18 bases in the middle. Here the CDR3 DNA reads TGTGCCAGCAGCTCAACCCCCACAGGGCCCCCCTACGAGCAGTACTTC. Protein product: CASSSTPTGPPYEQYF. The whole variable domain, filled in from reference TRBV11-2 and TRBJ2-7, reads EAGVAQSPRYKIIEKRQSVAFWCNPISGHATLYWYQQILGQGPKLLIQFQNNGVVDDSQLPKDRFSAERLKGVDSTLKIQPAKLEDSAVYLCASSSTPTGPPYEQYFGPGTRLTVT.

In DNA, the CDR3 is TGTGCCAGCAGTGAATTTTTCGCGGGAGTAGGCTATGGCTACACCTTC. As protein: CASSEFFAGVGYGYTF. The chain is built from TRBV6-1 and TRBJ1-2; no definite D call. CDR3 length equals 16 residues. Per germline, CDR1 MNHNS and CDR2 SASEGT. The V and J ends lost 2 bases and 4 bases respectively, with 17 bases between them.

The chain joins TRBV5-1 to TRBJ2-5; D is unclear. CDR3 length: 15 residues. The germline V and J ends were trimmed by 2 bases and 5 bases, with 16 bases remaining between them. Germline V lookup: CDR1 SGHRS, CDR2 YFSETQ. This CDR3 reads CASSLEANRPETQYF. The CDR3 DNA reads TGCGCCAGCAGCTTAGAGGCCAACCGGCCGGAGACCCAGTACTTC.

With respect to this clone: The sample has other DNA sequences that encode this CDR3 too. The gene calls are TRBV7-8 and TRBJ1-6, with TRBD1 identical over 7 bases. Germline CDR1 is SGHVS and CDR2 is FQNEAQ. V was clipped by 0 bases and J by 2 bases; unmatched bases: 1. The CDR3 extends over 16 amino acids. The CDR3 DNA sequence: TGTGCCAGCAGCTTAGCTGGGACAGCCTATAATTCACCCCTCCACTTT. Translation: CASSLAGTAYNSPLHF.

This clone has just a few counts. The chain employs TRBV6-5 and TRBJ1-1; TRBD1 aligns across 7 bases. The V segment lost 8 bases and the J segment 0 bases; nucleotides outside the gene matches: 6. The CDR3 sequence is 14 residues long. Germline-derived CDR1 and CDR2 are MNHEY and SVGAGI. The CDR3 DNA reads as TGTGCCAGCCGCGTGACAGGGATGAACACTGAAGCTTTCTTT. Its protein product is CASRVTGMNTEAFF.